The 23 T cell receptor beta chains in this list originate from one sample, sequenced in a study of control samples from healthy donors and cancer patients. Assay used: immunoSEQ multiplex PCR; TCRdb lists only in-frame clones, some missing. The sample has 100,000 to 150,000 clones; just under 95% are singletons. Sequencing was done on a sample of blood. The receptors derive from a man between 18 and 29 years old in good health.

This rearrangement joins TRBV6-5 to TRBJ2-1; 9 nucleotides align to TRBD1. Trimming removed 6 bases from V and 10 bases from J; junction bases left unmatched: 13. The CDR3 runs to 15 residues. Germline values: CDR1 MNHEY, CDR2 SVGAGI. CDR3 protein: CASSYTQTGGEEQFF. DNA for the CDR3: TGTGCCAGCAGCTATACCCAGACAGGGGGTGAGGAGCAGTTCTTC.

The chain joins TRBV19 to TRBJ2-3; 8 nucleotides align to TRBD2. The J segment lost 7 bases and the V segment lost 4 bases, leaving 13 bases of the junction unmatched. Germline CDR1 and CDR2: LNHDA and SQIVND (reference sequence). This CDR3 is 16 amino acids long. CDR3 bases: TGTGCCAGTAGTACTCGGGCGGGGGGTAGCGGATATACGCAGTATTTT. Encoded protein: CASSTRAGGSGYTQYF.

This sequence joins TRBV5-6 and TRBJ1-1; D is perhaps TRBD1 (5 bases). V gave up 3 bases and J gave up 4 bases, with 16 bases separating them. This CDR3 region has 15 residues. The germline gives CDR1 SGHDT, CDR2 YYEEEE. The CDR3 region is CASSSGTGRGTEAFF. Written as DNA, the CDR3 is TGTGCCAGCAGCTCGGGGACCGGGCGGGGCACTGAAGCTTTCTTT.

The V gene is TRBV2, the J gene TRBJ1-5, with 9 bases matching TRBD1. CDR3 length: 15 residues. Per germline, CDR1 SNHLY and CDR2 FYNNEI. After removal of 1 base from V and 4 bases from J, the junction contained 2 bases not matched to a gene. The CDR3 DNA sequence: TGTGCCAGCAGTGAAGGGACAGGGGCTAATCAGCCCCAGCATTTT. This translates into CASSEGTGANQPQHF.

The chain links TRBV27 to TRBJ1-5; D call uncertain. In germline, CDR1 is MNHEY, CDR2 SMNVEV (reference sequence). The CDR3 covers 12 residues. Trimming took 6 bases from V and 3 from J, leaving 6 bases between them. The CDR3 loop is CASRQANQPQHF. For the CDR3, the DNA is TGTGCCAGCAGGCAGGCCAATCAGCCCCAGCATTTT.

This clone was detected only once. The rearrangement uses TRBV7-9 and TRBJ1-1; tentatively, D is TRBD1 (6 bases). V shed 1 base and J shed 1 base, with 7 bases lying between them. From germline, CDR1 is SEHNR and CDR2 FQNEAQ (reference sequence). The CDR3 sequence is 14 residues long. The CDR3 DNA follows: TGTGCCAGCAGCTTAGAGGGGGGGAACACTGAAGCTTTCTTT. Amino acids: CASSLEGGNTEAFF.

The rearrangement uses TRBV9 and TRBJ1-2; no definite D call. CDR3 length: 15 residues. The V and J ends lost 0 bases and 5 bases respectively, with 14 bases between them. The V gene's germline CDR1 is SGDLS and CDR2 YYNGEE. The CDR3 coding sequence is TGTGCCAGCAGCGTAGCTACGGTATTGGGATATGGCTACACCTTC. Translation gives CASSVATVLGYGYTF.

The gene calls are TRBV28 and TRBJ1-2; D possibly corresponds to TRBD1 (6 bases). Trimming stripped 6 bases from V and 2 bases from J, with 16 bases between. The length of the CDR3 is 15 residues. Germline CDR1 and CDR2: MDHEN and SYDVKM. This CDR3 reads CASSPGGRGNYGYTF. The CDR3 DNA sequence: TGTGCCAGCAGCCCGGGGGGCAGGGGCAACTATGGCTACACCTTC.

The gene calls are TRBV10-3 and TRBJ1-2, with 9 positions matching TRBD1. Germline trimming cut 6 bases from V and 5 bases from J; bases unmatched to any gene: 10. This CDR3 spans 15 amino acids. Germline V lookup: CDR1 ENHRY, CDR2 SYGVKD. In nucleotides, the CDR3 is TGTGCCATCAGCCCTGACGCGGGACAGGGATATGGCTACACCTTC. Translated: CAISPDAGQGYGYTF.

The chain carries TRBV7-9 and TRBJ1-4; D possibly corresponds to TRBD1 (5 bases). The germline V gene encodes CDR1 SEHNR and CDR2 FQNEAQ (reference sequence). Trimming cost V 2 bases and J 8 bases, with 18 bases left between them. The CDR3 extends over 16 amino acids. CDR3 in amino acids: CASSLFAPGDDEKLFF. The CDR3 DNA follows: TGTGCCAGCAGCTTATTTGCCCCGGGGGACGACGAAAAACTGTTTTTT.

J is TRBJ1-2 and V is TRBV19; 8 positions agree with TRBD1. V lost 9 bases, J lost 8 bases, and 11 bases stayed unmatched. The CDR3 spans 13 residues. Germline V gene sequence: CDR1 LNHDA, CDR2 SQIVND (reference sequence). CDR3 protein: CASLKDRAGGYTF. The CDR3 nucleotides are TGTGCCAGCCTCAAGGACAGGGCTGGAGGCTACACCTTC.

The chain employs TRBV7-6 and TRBJ1-6, with D possibly being TRBD1 (5 bases). Trimming stripped 6 bases from V and 7 bases from J, with 16 bases between. The CDR3 totals 15 residues. From germline, CDR1 is SGHVS and CDR2 FNYEAQ. The CDR3 DNA is TGTGCCAGCAGAAGCGGCGGGGGACCAAATTCACCCCTCCACTTT. As protein: CASRSGGGPNSPLHF.

DNA for the CDR3: TGTGCCAGCAGTGAATCCACCGGGTTCATTGGCACAGATACGCAGTATTTT. Residues: CASSESTGFIGTDTQYF. This chain connects TRBV2 to TRBJ2-3; unclear D gene. Trimming pared 2 bases from V and 1 base from J, leaving 16 bases between. This CDR3 spans 17 amino acids. Germline values: CDR1 SNHLY, CDR2 FYNNEI.

As concerns this clone: The sample contains more than one DNA sequence encoding this CDR3. V gene TRBV9 combines with J gene TRBJ2-5; TRBD2 is a possible D gene (6 bases). The CDR3 sequence is 15 residues long. Germline V lookup: CDR1 SGDLS, CDR2 YYNGEE. Trimming removed 0 bases at V and 0 bases at J, with 9 bases between. DNA of the CDR3: TGTGCCAGCAGCGTAGGGGCGGGGAACCAAGAGACCCAGTACTTC. It encodes CASSVGAGNQETQYF. Full variable domain (missing parts from reference TRBV9 and TRBJ2-5): DSGVTQTPKHLITATGQRVTLRCSPRSGDLSVYWYQQSLDQGLQFLIQYYNGEERAKGNILERFSAQQFPDLHSELNLSSLELGDSALYFCASSVGAGNQETQYFGPGTRLLVL.

The gene calls are TRBV6-6 and TRBJ2-3; weak D call: TRBD1 (5 bases). CDR1 is MNHNY, CDR2 SVGAGI, per germline (reference sequence). The CDR3 is 15 amino acids. The V end was cut by 7 bases, the J end by 0 bases, with 14 bases between. CDR3 residues: CASTPTASSTDTQYF. DNA for the CDR3: TGTGCCAGCACCCCGACAGCTTCTAGCACAGATACGCAGTATTTT.

J is TRBJ1-5 and V is TRBV2; tentative D call: TRBD1 (5 bases). V was clipped by 8 bases and J by 2 bases, with 13 bases between them. Germline-derived CDR1 and CDR2 are SNHLY and FYNNEI. This CDR3 contains 14 residues. The CDR3 region has the DNA TGTGCCAGCGGGCGGGGGTCTGGCAATCAGCCCCAGCATTTT. It encodes CASGRGSGNQPQHF.

The chain combines TRBV6-5 with TRBJ1-5, with D possibly TRBD1 on 6 matching bases. Trimming removed 7 bases from V and 6 bases from J, with 19 bases in between. This CDR3 spans 15 amino acids. In germline, CDR1 is MNHEY, CDR2 SVGAGI. The CDR3 sequence is CASNGGQGGGQPQHF. CDR3 DNA: TGTGCCAGCAATGGGGGGCAGGGAGGAGGTCAGCCCCAGCATTTT.

The J gene is TRBJ1-2, the V gene TRBV6-5, with TRBD1 identical over 10 bases. The V segment lost 8 bases and the J segment 8 bases; nucleotides outside the gene matches: 11. The CDR3 loop spans 14 amino acids. From germline, CDR1 is MNHEY and CDR2 SVGAGI. The CDR3 coding sequence is TGTGCCAGCTCCCGGGACAGGGGACATTTCGGCTACACCTTC. Translating gives CASSRDRGHFGYTF.

The chain couples TRBV24-1 to TRBJ1-5; 10 bases agree with TRBD1. Trimming cost V 2 bases and J 0 bases; bases outside gene matches: 18. The CDR3 is 22 residues long. The germline CDR1 and CDR2 sequences are KGHDR and SFDVKD. The CDR3 reads CATSDYDRGPFSGISSNQPQHF. Written as DNA, the CDR3 is TGTGCCACCAGTGATTATGACAGGGGGCCTTTTTCCGGGATTAGTAGCAATCAGCCCCAGCATTTT.

The chain carries TRBV19 and TRBJ1-5; the D gene is possibly TRBD1 (6 bases). V dropped 2 bases and J dropped 0 bases, with 11 bases sitting between them. This CDR3 spans 16 amino acids. The V gene's germline CDR1 is LNHDA and CDR2 SQIVND (reference sequence). The CDR3 coding sequence is TGTGCCAGTAGTATATCTTGGGGGCATAGCAATCAGCCCCAGCATTTT. Its protein is CASSISWGHSNQPQHF.

This clone was seen more than once but under ten times. V usage is TRBV6-1 and J usage is TRBJ2-1; D is unclear. Germline-derived CDR1 and CDR2 are MNHNS and SASEGT. This CDR3 is built from 13 residues. V gave up 2 bases and J gave up 8 bases, with 10 bases separating them. CDR3 bases: TGTGCCAGCAGTGAAAACGAGGTCTATGAGCAGTTCTTC. Translation gives CASSENEVYEQFF.

The rearrangement links TRBV5-1 to TRBJ2-3; D possibly corresponds to TRBD2 (6 bases). V was trimmed by 0 bases and J by 4 bases, leaving 9 bases between them. The CDR3 is 14 residues long. From germline, CDR1 is SGHRS and CDR2 YFSETQ. CDR3 in amino acids: CASSLERVPDTQYF. The CDR3 DNA reads as TGCGCCAGCAGCTTGGAGCGGGTCCCAGATACGCAGTATTTT.

This chain connects TRBV29-1 to TRBJ1-1, with D perhaps TRBD1 (5 bases). Germline CDR1 is SQVTM and CDR2 is ANQGSEA. This CDR3 contains 13 residues. V was shortened by 6 bases and J by 1 base, with 12 bases between the two germline ends. The CDR3 loop reads CSVWDGSNTEAFF. In nucleotides, the CDR3 is TGCAGCGTGTGGGACGGTTCGAACACTGAAGCTTTCTTT.